The T cell receptor beta chain under discussion was sequenced for a study of T cells in Graves' hyperthyroidism and ophthalmopathy. The CDR3 regions of TCR beta were amplified from RNA transcripts. When the TCR CDR3 underwent first-round RT-PCR, the HTBI primer set was used. TCRdb used MiXCR to reprocess the multiplex PCR reads, holding one entry per CDR3 protein. The repertoire holds under 450,000 distinct CDR3 sequences, with around an eighth as singletons. Many counts were recorded for this clonotype. What it recognizes is unknown. V was clipped by 4 bases and J by 6 bases; unmatched bases: 4. CDR1 is MRHNA and CDR2 is SNTAGT in the germline V gene. There are 13 residues in the CDR3. General observations from the study: In the blood, most expanded thyroid clonotypes above 0.001 appeared as well. Researchers report that a 13 V-J model separated ophthalmopathy from stable hyperthyroidism.

This TCR came from a man under 40 with Graves' hyperthyroidism that later progressed to Graves' ophthalmopathy. This chain joins TRBV6-4 and TRBJ1-2; 8 bases fit TRBD1. Sequencing input: blood. The CDR3 here is CASSATGVDGYTF. CDR3 in DNA: TGTGCCAGCAGTGCGACAGGGGTCGATGGCTACACCTTC.